These 16 T cell receptor beta chains came from one sample sequenced in a study of early T cells in non-severe SARS-CoV-2 infection. TCRdb called the 5' RACE reads again in MiXCR, with one record for every CDR3 protein. This table holds about 56,000 distinct CDR3 sequences, 8% to 11% found once. The sequencing sample was made of whole blood. The receptor source for this set is an adult who was a healthcare worker with PCR-confirmed SARS-CoV-2 infection or an uninfected control (not recorded which).

The chain carries TRBV12-3 or TRBV12-4 and TRBJ2-1; D may correspond to TRBD1 or TRBD2 (5 bases each). The CDR3 has 12 residues. Trimming removed 1 base at V and 12 bases at J, with 10 bases between. CDR3 nucleotides: TGTGCCAGCAGTTTAGGGGCAGGGAGGCAGTTCTTC. The encoded protein is CASSLGAGRQFF.

V usage is TRBV29-1 and J usage is TRBJ2-5; D not certain. Trimming stripped 0 bases from V and 5 bases from J, with 4 bases between. Germline V gives CDR1 SQVTM, CDR2 ANQGSEA. CDR3 length: 11 amino acids. Here the CDR3 DNA reads TGCAGCGTTGAAGATCGCGAGACCCAGTACTTC. Translated: CSVEDRETQYF.

This clonotype was counted a few times. The chain is built from TRBV18 and TRBJ2-7; TRBD1 aligns across 7 bases. The germline CDR1 and CDR2 sequences are KGHSH and LQKENI. The CDR3 sequence is 14 residues long. The V and J ends lost 2 bases and 0 bases, in that order; junction bases with no gene match: 1. The CDR3 nucleotides read TGTGCCAGCTCACCAGGGACAGCCTCCTACGAGCAGTACTTC. Its translation is CASSPGTASYEQYF.

This clonotype came up many times. The chain joins TRBV5-1 to TRBJ1-2; TRBD1 might be the D (5 bases). V lost 0 bases and J lost 6, with 12 bases in between. Looked up from germline, CDR1 is SGHRS and CDR2 is YFSETQ. The CDR3 contains 14 residues. The CDR3 reads CASSLDLQGDGYTF. CDR3 nucleotides: TGCGCCAGCAGCTTGGATCTGCAGGGTGATGGCTACACCTTC.

This clonotype was counted a single time. Germline and junction disagree at one end, which may indicate a read error. The rearrangement uses TRBV13 and TRBJ2-5; 10 nucleotides match TRBD2. The CDR3 length is 15 residues. Germline lookup yields CDR1 PRHDT and CDR2 FYEKMQ (reference sequence). The CDR3, as DNA: TGTGCCAGCAGCTTACTAGCGGGAGTCGGAGAGACCCGGTACTTC. Protein sequence: CASSLLAGVGETRYF.

This clonotype was recorded a few times. CDR3 amino acids: CASSPRIERHDNEQFF. The CDR3 nucleotides are TGTGCCAGCTCACCAAGGATAGAGCGCCACGACAATGAGCAGTTCTTC. The chain combines TRBV18 with TRBJ2-1; D unresolved. V lost 2 bases, J lost 5 bases, and 16 bases lay in between. This CDR3 contains 16 residues. The germline CDR1 and CDR2 sequences are KGHSH and LQKENI.

The genes are TRBV29-1 and TRBJ2-5; TRBD2 matches 11 bases. The CDR3 sequence is 14 residues long. CDR1 SQVTM and CDR2 ANQGSEA come from the germline V gene. The junction had 9 bases not matched to a gene; V was cut back by 7 bases and J by 5 bases. CDR3 sequence: CSGVAGGPGETQYF. The CDR3 nucleotides read TGCAGCGGAGTAGCGGGAGGGCCAGGGGAGACCCAGTACTTC.

This clonotype was counted at least ten times. The rearrangement joins TRBV3-1 to TRBJ2-1, with D possibly matching TRBD2 (5 bases). CDR3 length equals 15 residues. CDR1 and CDR2 (germline): LGHDT, YNNKEL (reference sequence). V was cut by 1 base and J by 2 bases, with 9 bases left in between. In DNA form, the CDR3 reads TGTGCCAGCAGCCAAGGAGCGGAGACCTACAATGAGCAGTTCTTC. Encoded protein: CASSQGAETYNEQFF.

The V and J genes are TRBV11-2 and TRBJ2-7; TRBD2 matches 9 bases. Germline lookup yields CDR1 SGHAT and CDR2 FQNNGV. V was clipped by 5 bases and J by 2 bases; unmatched bases: 7. The CDR3 is 15 residues long. CDR3 nucleotide sequence: TGTGCCAGCAGCCGGATGACTAGCGGCACCTACGAGCAGTACTTC. Its protein is CASSRMTSGTYEQYF.

The CDR3 loop is CASSLAATSGYNEQFF. CDR3 DNA: TGCGCCAGCAGCTTGGCCGCGACTAGCGGCTACAATGAGCAGTTCTTC. The chain has TRBV5-1 and TRBJ2-1; 9 bases are a match to TRBD2. The V gene end was trimmed by 0 bases and the J gene end by 3 bases; junction bases not matched to a gene: 4. CDR3 length: 16 residues. Germline V lookup: CDR1 SGHRS, CDR2 YFSETQ.

This clonotype was observed a handful of times. The chain carries TRBV29-1 and TRBJ2-1; no definite D call. CDR1 and CDR2 from the germline V gene are SQVTM and ANQGSEA. The V end lost 8 bases, the J end lost 9 bases, and 14 bases lay between the germline ends. CDR3 length equals 11 residues. CDR3 sequence: CSWTPGTEQFF. The CDR3 coding sequence is TGCAGCTGGACCCCCGGAACTGAGCAGTTCTTC.

A few counts support this clonotype. J is TRBJ1-1 and V is TRBV7-9; maybe TRBD1 (6 bases). CDR1 and CDR2 (germline): SEHNR, FQNEAQ (reference sequence). Trimming stripped 2 bases from V and 0 bases from J, with 7 bases between. This CDR3 comprises 14 residues. CDR3 region: CASSLWTVNTEAFF. In nucleotides, the CDR3 is TGTGCCAGCAGCTTATGGACAGTGAACACTGAAGCTTTCTTT.

This clonotype was counted at least ten times. The chain couples TRBV29-1 to TRBJ1-5; 10 bases fit TRBD1. Per the germline V gene, CDR1 is SQVTM and CDR2 is ANQGSEA. CDR3 length: 13 residues. V dropped 6 bases and J dropped 5; count of bases not matched to a gene: 4. CDR3: CSVGTGADQPQHF. The CDR3 coding sequence is TGCAGCGTCGGGACAGGGGCCGATCAGCCCCAGCATTTT. The variable domain in full, completed from reference TRBV29-1 and TRBJ1-5, reads SAVISQKPSRDICQRGTSLTIQCQVDSQVTMMFWYRQQPGQSLTLIATANQGSEATYESGFVIDKFPISRPNLTFSTLTVSNMSPEDSSIYLCSVGTGADQPQHFGDGTRLSIL.

In its sample, this clonotype was seen many times. This sequence joins TRBV7-2 and TRBJ2-5; TRBD1 agrees at 8 bases. This CDR3 is built from 14 residues. Germline lookup yields CDR1 SGHTA and CDR2 FQGNSA. V was clipped by 5 bases and J by 2 bases; unmatched bases: 4. The CDR3 reads CASSLGTGQETQYF. The CDR3 region has the DNA TGTGCCAGCAGCCTAGGGACAGGACAAGAGACCCAGTACTTC.

This clonotype was recorded at least ten times. The chain is built from TRBV7-9 and TRBJ2-2; TRBD2 aligns across 8 bases. V shed 4 bases, J shed 5 bases, and the junction held 6 bases outside the gene matches. Germline lookup yields CDR1 SEHNR and CDR2 FQNEAQ (reference sequence). The CDR3 is 15 residues long. The CDR3 reads CASSSVAGRTGELFF. Written as DNA, the CDR3 is TGTGCCAGCAGCTCGGTAGCGGGAAGAACCGGGGAGCTGTTTTTT. Based on the CDR3 plus reference TRBV7-9 and TRBJ2-2, the full variable domain is DTGVSQNPRHKITKRGQNVTFRCDPISEHNRLYWYRQTLGQGPEFLTYFQNEAQLEKSRLLSDRFSAERPKGSFSTLEIQRTEQGDSAMYLCASSSVAGRTGELFFGEGSRLTVL.

This clonotype was counted ten times or more. The CDR3 DNA is TGTGCCAGCAGCTTGGCGACTGAGAACTATGGCTACACCTTC. This sequence encodes CASSLATENYGYTF. The chain links TRBV7-8 to TRBJ1-2; D ambiguous. In germline, CDR1 is SGHVS, CDR2 FQNEAQ. Between the trimmed V and J ends, which lost 3 bases and 2 bases, there was a span of 10 bases. The CDR3 sequence is 14 residues long.